This entry is about one TCR beta chain. The antigen it binds to is not known. Base qualities are not recorded, but no much larger clone differs from it by a single base. CDR3 length: 14 amino acids, cysteine to phenylalanine. Only the CDR3 portion is preserved as DNA: 42 bases, with reading frame beginning at the first base. V is clipped by 3 bases and J by 4 bases, and the sequence between their germline boundaries is 14 bases long. Looking up the germline V gene yields CDR1 SGHDT and CDR2 YYEEEE. This sample was included in a study of cytomegalovirus exposure and HLA in healthy donors (TCRdb year 2017). With regard to the full study: An earlier analysis of some 500 of the donors reported more than 250 Gb of sequence data and around 120 million unique TCR beta sequences from about 180 million T cells. An early release that covered fewer than 750 HLA-typed donors contained around 300 gigabases of sequencing data and 75 million to 100 million unique TCR sequences. Among the roughly 390 genotyped donors, about 85% belonged to the genetic ancestry cluster associated with self-reported Caucasian donors. The study was designed to test whether signatures of past pathogen exposure could be identified by cataloging public T cell receptors. The T cell repertoires of some 670 subjects were profiled by immunosequencing and related to cytomegalovirus serostatus. A separate validation cohort of 100 to 150 different subjects was used in addition to the approximately 640-subject first cohort. To predict cytomegalovirus infection status, the study brought together high-throughput TCR immunosequencing, statistical association of individual TCRs with disease status, and machine learning. In a later analysis, previously published TCR beta repertoires from roughly 710 donors were re-analyzed and high-resolution HLA genotyping was added so that TCR occurrence patterns could be studied. Rather than using new phenotypic data, the later analysis identified candidate immune exposures from TCR beta sequences and from how often those sequences occurred across donors. An earlier analysis of 587 of the donors used high-throughput TCR beta sequencing to judge whether each TCR beta V gene segment behaved as functional or pseudogenic. Alongside the repertoire data, information on donor age, sex, ethnicity and CMV serostatus was compiled. In a later genetic analysis, genome-wide SNP genotypes for about 65% of the roughly 670 donors were used, and that subset was treated as a discovery cohort. All discovery cohort repertoires had been generated on a single sequencing platform. Class I and class II HLA loci were covered by the typing at four-digit resolution. Typing coverage differed by locus: A, B, C, DRB1 and DQB1 were typed in about 620-630 donors, DQA1 in 522, DPA1 in some 610, and DPB1 in 400 to 490. Because of strong linkage in the cohort, five DR-DQ haplotypes were treated as single units for association and clustering. Among about 360 genotyped donors of the cohort, an average of approximately 240,000 unique TCR beta nucleotide sequences were sequenced per donor, around 18% of them non-productive.

Here is what the overall study found, with its caveats: Only TCR beta chains were sequenced in this cohort, and the absence of alpha or paired-chain data limited detectable features. In a later analysis, most CMV-associated TCR beta chains were found to appear HLA-restricted, with HLA associations seemingly driven largely by CMV exposure. In a later genetic analysis, fewer N-insertions in productive TCRs were reported among donors in an Asian-associated ancestry cluster than the roughly 670-donor mean. A later analysis associated roughly 17,000 TCR beta sequences with specific HLA alleles at a false discovery rate of 0.05. When HLA alleles, especially DR and DQ, strongly co-occurred, TCR associations were difficult to assign to individual alleles. CMV serostatus was the only immune exposure information available for the cohort. According to a later analysis, parvovirus B19, influenza, CMV and Epstein-Barr virus appeared linked to several top co-occurrence clusters. A group of highly shared sequence variants was considered likely to be a technical artifact of the sequencing pipeline. The classifier was reported to diagnose cytomegalovirus status with high specificity and sensitivity in both the original and validation cohorts. Correlated functional status among segregating V segments might reflect linkage disequilibrium, but an unknown experimental factor could not be ruled out. The presence/absence analyses assumed that sequencing depth was roughly uniform across donors, and that assumption may not be true. The 87-base-pair reads could not distinguish some IMGT-functional V segments, including TRBV6-2 and TRBV6-3, so those segments were excluded. In a later analysis, TCR association rates were found to vary across HLA loci, with the most associated TCRs seen for DRB1 alleles and the fewest for HLA-C alleles. In the study, about 150 TCR beta chains were listed as associated with cytomegalovirus. An earlier analysis of roughly 570 of the donors showed that most TCR beta V segments appeared in productive rearrangements either about 90% or about 30% of the time, which broadly matched IMGT annotations. A later analysis found that HLA-associated TCR beta chains were more clonally expanded and had lower generation probabilities than equally common non-associated chains. Across donors, most TCR sequences were observed very rarely, whereas some public TCRs were present in many individuals. The authors suggested that the approach could potentially be extended to other disease states and immunological phenotypes. Because counts were too low, under 20 rarely observed V segments, including chromosome 9 orphons, were left out of the earlier analysis of approximately 580 of the donors. In vitro tests confirmed that a few of the cytomegalovirus-associated TCR beta chains recognize cytomegalovirus antigens. V-gene and J-gene trimming of TCR beta chains was associated with a missense DCLRE1C variant in a later genetic analysis, and the association was replicated in an independent cohort. HLA typing was unavailable for some donors at each locus, so association tests used only the typed subset. A further reported finding was that TCR beta sequences accurately predicted the HLA-A and HLA-B alleles for most subjects in the first cohort.

In total, over 600 healthy bone marrow donors made up the cohort. Cohort members were all nominally healthy when sampled, although unrecorded immune exposures were likely present. The donor tested CMV seronegative and was one of the 352 seronegative cohort members. A peripheral blood sample was provided by each donor, and peripheral blood mononuclear cells were used for TCR beta sequencing. The Qiagen DNeasy Blood Extraction Kit was used to extract genomic DNA from the blood cell samples. The protocol used for the library was the immunoSEQ multiplex PCR assay. For the multiplex PCR, a mixture combining 60 forward primers for TCR Vbeta segments and 13 reverse primers for TCR Jbeta segments was used. The CDR3 region of rearranged TCR beta genes was amplified from genomic DNA with a multiplex PCR assay. The Illumina HiSeq System was used to sequence the amplified TCR beta libraries as 87-base-pair reads. The paper's processing steps were these. A later analysis counted approximately 84 million unique TCR beta chains across the 700 or so repertoires, and some 11 million of these chains were shared by at least two donors. Raw reads were error-corrected and collapsed into unique sequences with a nearest-neighbor algorithm that merged closely related sequences to remove PCR and sequencing errors. To assign V, D and J gene segments, CDR3 sequences were aligned to IMGT reference sequences. For a sequence to be retained, a match of at least six nucleotides to both a V gene segment and a J gene segment was required. Rearrangements were classified as productive when the CDR3 lacked stop codons and remained in frame with V and J, and all other rearrangements were classified as non-productive. Following IMGT convention, CDR3 was defined as the stretch from the second conserved V-encoded cysteine up to the conserved J-encoded phenylalanine. The earlier analysis of 587 of the donors excluded sequences that lacked an unambiguous match to a single V gene segment. In an earlier analysis of some 590 of the donors, a V segment was called functional when productive rearrangements were above 56.7%, and segregating when the standard deviation between donors exceeded 5%. A statistical classification framework was developed to diagnose cytomegalovirus status using the catalog of TCR beta chain sequences. In a later analysis, TCR nucleotide sequences were compared against IMGT/GENE-DB human TR gene sequences so that V and J genes could be assigned. The TCRdist pipeline was used in a later analysis to assign CDR3 sequences and most-parsimonious VDJ recombination scenarios. In a later analysis, each TCR beta chain was defined by its CDR3 amino acid sequence together with its V-gene family, and reads lacking a unique V-gene family were excluded. As a way to deal with suspected cross-contamination and a sequencing artifact, a later analysis dropped under 600 nucleotide sequences that were highly shared and had low generation probability. In a later analysis, a clonal expansion index was calculated for each public chain from normalized within-repertoire ranks of inferred template counts. Generation probabilities in a later analysis came from a VDJ recombination model fitted to out-of-frame rearrangements, and those results were checked against IGoR. In a later analysis, TCR-TCR, TCR-HLA and TCR-CMV co-occurrence was scored with hypergeometric tests, and a repertoire-size bias correction was applied to TCR pairs. To estimate false discovery rates, a later analysis permuted the HLA or CMV assignments 20 times. In a later analysis, co-occurring TCRs were grouped with DBSCAN, and TCRdist sequence similarity was added when clustering was performed within HLA-allele-positive subsets. For co-occurrence clustering, repertoires with fewer than 30,000 or more than 120,000 public chains were excluded, along with five or six repertoires with anomalous nucleotide sharing. The table was pulled from immuneACCESS by TCRdb, which kept in-frame rearrangements only. Such tables lose some clones; where checked, under half of the loss comes from unresolved V genes, and the rest has no known cause. V, J and clone size reflect that table, while D and trimming were determined from the DNA. This sample is represented by under 200,000 clones; 75% to 85% of them were singletons. The ten largest clones capture about 2% of the sample.

The TCR comes from a woman between 45 and 60 years old in good health and CMV-seronegative. The chain is made from TRBV5-6 and TRBJ2-7; the D gene is not confidently resolved. The material sequenced was PBMCs. The bases are TGTGCCAGCAGCTCGGTCCGGGTTACGTACGAGCAGTACTTC. The encoded protein is CASSSVRVTYEQYF.